This is a list of T cell receptor beta chains from one sample in a study of blood T cell repertoires in COVID-19. Assay: immunoSEQ multiplex PCR; the TCRdb copy retains only in-frame clones and omits some. The table lists some 120,000 clones, about 80% of them singletons. The sample consisted of peripheral blood. The receptors come from a man between 65 and 85 years old with active or convalescent COVID-19. The conserved cysteine and the conserved F or W are not part of the CDR3 here. Not every row has a clone size; where given, it reads once, few, many or a size class.

clone_size	v_call	cdr3_aa
-	TRBV5-1	ASSLQGAWGTEAF
few	TRBV3-1/TRBV3-2	ASSQGDDGRPEQY
-	TRBV15	ATSRVRSGANVLT
-	TRBV12-3/TRBV12-4	ASSLRTNEQF
-	TRBV29-1	SVAGAGRGLLSTGELF
-	TRBV3-1/TRBV3-2	ASSQGPNRGRGTEAF
-	TRBV10-3	AISESSSGGVRETQY
-	TRBV2	ASSQGAGGYT
-	TRBV10-3	AISDMQRDGYT
-	TRBV5-5	ASSSQGMGYSNQPQH
-	TRBV28	ASSSGGGYT
many	TRBV9	ASSHPDREVYGYT
-	TRBV11-2	ASSLQAGYEQY
-	TRBV11-2	ASSLWTSGSPDEQF
-	TRBV6-5	ASRAGQETQY
-	TRBV12-3/TRBV12-4	ASSRQGGTEAF
-	TRBV5-1	ASGSNRDTDTQY
-	TRBV30	AWSSQGNTEAF
-	TRBV15	ATSSWGQGTESPLH
-	TRBV5-5	ASSLQGNTEAF
-	TRBV5-6	ASSLTGTSREQY
-	TRBV2	ASSAETGERNQPQH
-	TRBV7-6	ASSKDRDQPQH
-	TRBV2	ASSNLAGGSYEQY
-	TRBV6-2/TRBV6-3	ASSVGGSYNEQF
-	TRBV3-1/TRBV3-2	ATTGSGGLTPTGELF
-	TRBV5-1	ASWASGSTEQF
-	TRBV11-3	ASSFRQGPNQPQH
-	TRBV10-2	ASSETASSGNTIY
once	TRBV10-3	AISAVKSTGERGAEAF
-	TRBV7-2	ASSLVLAGGYYNEQF
-	TRBV19	ASSTTGDGYT
-	TRBV28	ASRTERALTDTQY
-	TRBV18	ASSPPGSYNSPLH
once	TRBV7-3	ASSLGQGANEQF
-	TRBV7-6	ASSLSRDRGSPLH
once	TRBV7-6	ASSSGRVGGTEAF
-	TRBV19	ASSQNGLAGGYNEQF
-	TRBV7-2	ASSSQGLDTQY
-	TRBV5-6	ASSPVGGGPKTQY
-	TRBV6-5	ASRGTTDNSPLH
many	TRBV30	AWSDRNTIY
-	TRBV9	ASSADRAPVTEAF
few	TRBV7-8	ASRLDRGNEKLF
once	TRBV5-1	ASSLQETQY
-	TRBV3-1/TRBV3-2	ASSRGTGKRETQY
-	TRBV5-4	ASSLASSGGSREAF
-	TRBV7-8	ASSLEPGRHLGE